The entry that follows covers one T cell receptor (beta chain) sequence. Its antigen is not known. Trimming removed 4 bases at V and 7 bases at J, with 19 bases between. Per germline, CDR1 MNHEY and CDR2 SMNVEV (reference sequence). CDR3 length: 15 residues. The data stem from a study of identifying expanded T cells in peripheral blood. Here immunoSEQ multiplex PCR was the method, and the copy in TCRdb shows in-frame clones only, minus some. This table holds around 100,000 clones, approximately 90% found once. Overall study results and limits: Over around two and four weeks, about 16 and 20 clones changed, versus 1.2 between replicates.

The genes are TRBV27 and TRBJ1-2; D is undetermined. Input material: blood. The clonotype comes from a person between 18 and 69 years old in good health. This CDR3 reads CASSSSGRVRGGYTF. DNA of the CDR3: TGTGCCAGCAGTTCATCGGGAAGGGTTAGAGGTGGCTACACCTTC.